Sequencing of this T cell receptor (beta chain) was carried out in a study of T-cell memory formation after mild COVID-19. Libraries for TCRalpha and TCRbeta carried sample barcodes and unique molecular identifiers via 5'RACE. TCRdb called the 5' RACE reads again in MiXCR, with one record for every CDR3 protein. The profile shows about 270,000 distinct CDR3 sequences, 15% of them singletons. On this clonotype: Its target is not known.

General study results and limits: Clones that contracted clustered mainly in CM and EM if CD4+ and in EMRA if CD8+.

The CDR3 is 13 residues long. Germline V gene data show CDR1 as MNHNY and CDR2 as SVGAGI (reference sequence). V lost 4 bases, J lost 6 bases, and 10 bases lay in between. The chain uses TRBV6-6 and TRBJ2-1, with D uncertain. The origin of this receptor is an adult woman who had mild COVID-19 (a few samples of this study predate the infection). Cell type and time point are not known. Material for sequencing was PBMCs or a T cell subset sorted from them (not recorded which). CDR3 sequence (DNA): TGTGCCAGCAGTTCAAGCCCTTTCAATGAGCAGTTCTTC. As protein: CASSSSPFNEQFF.